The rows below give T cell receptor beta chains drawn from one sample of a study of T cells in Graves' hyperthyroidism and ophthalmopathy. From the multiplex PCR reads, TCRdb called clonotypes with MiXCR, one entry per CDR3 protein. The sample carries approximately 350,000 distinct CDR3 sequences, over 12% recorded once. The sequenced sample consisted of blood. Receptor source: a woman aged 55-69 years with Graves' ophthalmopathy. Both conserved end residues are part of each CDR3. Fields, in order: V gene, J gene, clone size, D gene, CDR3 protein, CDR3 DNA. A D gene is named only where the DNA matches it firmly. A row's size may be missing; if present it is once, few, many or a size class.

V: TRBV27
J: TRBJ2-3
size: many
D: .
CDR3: CASKRSGTDTQYF
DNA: TGTGCCAGCAAACGTTCGGGCACAGATACGCAGTATTTT

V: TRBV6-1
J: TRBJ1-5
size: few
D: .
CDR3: CASSEKAAQPQHF
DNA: TGTGCCAGCAGTGAAAAGGCAGCTCAGCCCCAGCATTTT

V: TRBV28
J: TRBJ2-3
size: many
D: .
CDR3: CASRPPTSTDTQYF
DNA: TGTGCCAGCAGGCCCCCGACTAGCACAGATACGCAGTATTTT

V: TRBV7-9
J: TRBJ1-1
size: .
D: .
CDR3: CASRPGGVVRAFF
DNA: TGTGCCAGCAGGCCCGGGGGGGTTGTGAGAGCTTTCTTT

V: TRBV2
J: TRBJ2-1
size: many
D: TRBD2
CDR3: CASRGGLAGSYNEQFF
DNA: TGTGCCAGCAGGGGGGGACTAGCGGGCTCCTACAATGAGCAGTTCTTC

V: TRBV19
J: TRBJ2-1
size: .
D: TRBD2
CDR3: CASSTGTSVSVGDEQFF
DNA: TGTGCCAGTAGCACCGGGACTAGCGTGAGTGTGGGCGATGAGCAGTTCTTC

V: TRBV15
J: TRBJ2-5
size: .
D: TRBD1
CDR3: CATSRDLGGGETQYF
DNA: TGTGCCACCAGCAGAGATTTAGGGGGCGGAGAGACCCAGTACTTC

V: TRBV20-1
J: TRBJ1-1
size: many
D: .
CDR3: CSARVRGQLNTEAFF
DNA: TGCAGTGCTAGAGTCCGGGGACAACTGAACACTGAAGCTTTCTTT

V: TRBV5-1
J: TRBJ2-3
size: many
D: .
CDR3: CASSLASRSTDTQYF
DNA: TGCGCCAGCAGCTTGGCGAGCAGGAGCACAGATACGCAGTATTTT

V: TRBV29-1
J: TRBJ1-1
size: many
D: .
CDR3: CSALAQTGEAFF
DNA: TGCAGCGCTCTGGCACAAACAGGAGAAGCTTTCTTT

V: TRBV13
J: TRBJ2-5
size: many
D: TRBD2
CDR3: CASSPNSGRPRETQYF
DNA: TGTGCCAGCAGCCCCAATAGCGGGAGGCCCAGGGAGACCCAGTACTTC

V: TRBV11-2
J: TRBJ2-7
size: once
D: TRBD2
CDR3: CASSFQAGGSYEQYF
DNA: TGTGCCAGCAGCTTTCAAGCGGGAGGCTCTTACGAGCAGTACTTC

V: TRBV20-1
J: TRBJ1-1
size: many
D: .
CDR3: CSASQGPTEAFF
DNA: TGCAGTGCTAGTCAGGGGCCCACTGAAGCTTTCTTT

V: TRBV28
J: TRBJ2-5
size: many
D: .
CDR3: CASSPVGGGGETQYF
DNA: TGTGCCAGCAGTCCCGTTGGGGGAGGGGGAGAGACCCAGTACTTC

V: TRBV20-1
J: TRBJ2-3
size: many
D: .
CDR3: CSATLRRGSTDTQYF
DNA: TGCAGTGCGACCCTCAGGAGGGGAAGCACAGATACGCAGTATTTT

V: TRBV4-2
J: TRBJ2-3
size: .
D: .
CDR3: CASSQDKRRNSTDTQYF
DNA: TGTGCCAGCAGCCAAGATAAGAGGAGAAATAGCACAGATACGCAGTATTTT

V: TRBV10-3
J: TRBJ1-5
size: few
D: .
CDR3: CAISASNTGGTQPQHF
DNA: TGTGCCATCAGTGCCTCAAATACAGGCGGTACTCAGCCCCAGCATTTT

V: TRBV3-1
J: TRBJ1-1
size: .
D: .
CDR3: CASSQDRRGTEAFF
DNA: TGTGCCAGCAGCCAAGATCGGAGGGGCACTGAAGCTTTCTTT

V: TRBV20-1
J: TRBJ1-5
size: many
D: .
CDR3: CSARDQPQHF
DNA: TGCAGTGCTAGAGATCAGCCCCAGCATTTT

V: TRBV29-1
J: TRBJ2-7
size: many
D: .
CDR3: CSVGHRPYEQYF
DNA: TGCAGCGTTGGTCACAGACCCTACGAGCAGTACTTC

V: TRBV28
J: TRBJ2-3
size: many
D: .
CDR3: CASSLWGAEDTQYF
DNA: TGTGCCAGCAGTTTATGGGGGGCGGAAGATACGCAGTATTTT

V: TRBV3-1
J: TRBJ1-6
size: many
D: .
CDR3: CASSPGKNSPLHF
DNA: TGTGCCAGCAGCCCCGGGAAGAATTCACCCCTCCACTTT

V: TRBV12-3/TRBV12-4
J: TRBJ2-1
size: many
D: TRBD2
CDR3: CASSSGPGGGGEQFF
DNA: TGTGCCAGCAGTTCGGGACCGGGGGGGGGCGGTGAGCAGTTCTTC

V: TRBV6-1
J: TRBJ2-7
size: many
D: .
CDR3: CASSENYEQYF
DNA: TGTGCCAGCAGTGAGAACTACGAGCAGTACTTC

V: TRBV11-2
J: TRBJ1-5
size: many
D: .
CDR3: CASSYGTGFNQPQHF
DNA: TGTGCCAGCAGCTACGGGACCGGATTCAATCAGCCCCAGCATTTT

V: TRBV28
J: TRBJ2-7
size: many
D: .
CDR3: CASRGTYEQYF
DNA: TGTGCCAGCCGGGGGACCTACGAGCAGTACTTC

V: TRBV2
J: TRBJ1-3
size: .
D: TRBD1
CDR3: CASSEAGTGQGNTIYF
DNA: TGTGCCAGCAGTGAAGCCGGGACAGGGCAAGGAAACACCATATATTTT

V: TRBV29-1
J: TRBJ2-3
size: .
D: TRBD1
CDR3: CSLRAPGQGDTQYF
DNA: TGCAGCTTGCGCGCTCCGGGACAGGGCGATACGCAGTATTTT

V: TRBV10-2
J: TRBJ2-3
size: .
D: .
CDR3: CASRVPKPSTDTQYF
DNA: TGCGCCAGCAGAGTCCCAAAGCCAAGCACAGATACGCAGTATTTT

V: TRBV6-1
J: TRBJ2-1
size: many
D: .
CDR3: CASSFRTLLEQFF
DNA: TGTGCCAGCAGTTTCCGGACTCTATTAGAGCAGTTCTTC

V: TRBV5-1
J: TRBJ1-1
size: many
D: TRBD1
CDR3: CASSLTGGGENTEAFF
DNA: TGCGCCAGCAGCTTGACAGGGGGTGGAGAGAACACTGAAGCTTTCTTT

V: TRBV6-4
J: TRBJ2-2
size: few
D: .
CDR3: CASSVLPTSTGELFF
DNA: TGTGCCAGCAGTGTCCTGCCTACATCCACCGGGGAGCTGTTTTTT

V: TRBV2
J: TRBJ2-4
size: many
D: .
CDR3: CASKETLAKNIQYF
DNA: TGTGCCAGCAAAGAAACCTTAGCCAAAAACATTCAGTACTTC

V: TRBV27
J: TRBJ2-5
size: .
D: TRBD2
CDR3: CASSSRLAGVGETQYF
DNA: TGTGCCAGCAGTTCAAGACTAGCGGGAGTGGGAGAGACCCAGTACTTC

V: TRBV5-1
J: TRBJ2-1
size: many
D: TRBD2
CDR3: CASMTSGTSYNEQFF
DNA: TGCGCCAGCATGACTAGCGGTACCTCCTACAATGAGCAGTTCTTC

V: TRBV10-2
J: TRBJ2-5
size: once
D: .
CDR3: CASSEWLETQYF
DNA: TGCGCCAGCAGTGAGTGGTTGGAGACCCAGTACTTC

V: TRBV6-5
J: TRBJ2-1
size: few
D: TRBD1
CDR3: CASSYLGGDEQFF
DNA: TGTGCCAGCAGTTACTTAGGGGGCGATGAGCAGTTCTTC

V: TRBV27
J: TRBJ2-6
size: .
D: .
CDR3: CASSPPWGGSGANALTF
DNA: TGTGCCAGCTCACCACCTTGGGGAGGCTCTGGGGCCAACGCCCTGACTTTC

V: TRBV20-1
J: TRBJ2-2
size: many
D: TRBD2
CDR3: CSARPPFSGRSPGELFF
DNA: TGCAGTGCTAGACCACCTTTTAGCGGGAGGAGCCCCGGGGAGCTGTTTTTT

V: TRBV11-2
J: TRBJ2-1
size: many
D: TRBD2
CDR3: CASTAPAGGLINWEQFF
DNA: TGTGCCAGCACCGCTCCCGCGGGAGGGCTAATTAATTGGGAGCAGTTCTTC

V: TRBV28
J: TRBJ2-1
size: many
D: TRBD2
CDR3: CASSGGLAGGREQFF
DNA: TGTGCCAGCAGTGGGGGACTAGCGGGAGGGAGGGAGCAGTTCTTC

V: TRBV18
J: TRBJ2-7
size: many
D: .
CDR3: CASSTAGSGSYEQYF
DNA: TGTGCCAGCTCGACGGCAGGGTCGGGGTCCTACGAGCAGTACTTC

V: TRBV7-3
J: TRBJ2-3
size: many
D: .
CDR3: CASSLKGSTDTQYF
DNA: TGTGCCAGCAGCTTAAAGGGGAGCACAGATACGCAGTATTTT

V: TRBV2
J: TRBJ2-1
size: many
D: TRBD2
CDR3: CASSRLAEQFF
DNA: TGTGCCAGCAGCCGACTAGCTGAGCAGTTCTTC

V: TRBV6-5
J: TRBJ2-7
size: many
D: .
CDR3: CASSYSPGDTYEQYF
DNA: TGTGCCAGCAGTTACTCACCGGGGGACACCTACGAGCAGTACTTC

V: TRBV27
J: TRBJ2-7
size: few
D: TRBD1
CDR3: CASSLLDRGHEQYF
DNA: TGTGCCAGCAGTTTATTGGACAGGGGCCACGAGCAGTACTTC

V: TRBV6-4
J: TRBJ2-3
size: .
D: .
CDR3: CASSDTVTDTQYF
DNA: TGTGCCAGCAGTGACACAGTCACAGATACGCAGTATTTT

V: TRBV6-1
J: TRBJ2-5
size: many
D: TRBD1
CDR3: CASSSSGTGRLQYF
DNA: TGTGCCAGCAGTTCATCCGGGACAGGGCGTCTTCAGTACTTC

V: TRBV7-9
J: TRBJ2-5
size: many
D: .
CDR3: CASSLDPEQTQYF
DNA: TGTGCCAGCAGTCTGGACCCTGAACAGACCCAGTACTTC

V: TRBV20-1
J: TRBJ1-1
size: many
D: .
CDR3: CSATISMNTEAFF
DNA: TGCAGTGCTACCATTTCGATGAACACTGAAGCTTTCTTT

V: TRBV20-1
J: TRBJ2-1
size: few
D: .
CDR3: CSASGARDEQFF
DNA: TGCAGTGCTTCCGGGGCTCGGGATGAGCAGTTCTTC

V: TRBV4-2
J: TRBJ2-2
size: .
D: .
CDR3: CASSQGWGVTGELFF
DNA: TGTGCCAGCAGCCAAGGGTGGGGTGTCACCGGGGAGCTGTTTTTT